This TCR beta chain was identified in a study of metastatic and nonmetastatic thyroid tumors. All patients reached thyroid surgery having received no treatment beforehand. Germline loops: CDR1 KGHDR, CDR2 SFDVKD. The CDR3 sequence is 15 residues long. This clone was counted between two and nine times. One end of the junction does not line up with germline, which may come from a read error. TCRdb reprocessed the PCR reads using MiXCR. The data contain 45,000 to 65,000 clones, around a sixth of them singletons. This chain joins TRBV24-1 and TRBJ2-3; D call uncertain. The clonotype was recovered from a female donor with papillary thyroid cancer or a benign thyroid nodule (not recorded which). Some clones in this sample may be carry-over from other donors' samples. The sequenced sample consisted of blood. The CDR3 bases are TGTGTCACCAGTGAACCGGTCCCTAGCACAGATACGCAGTATTTT. Residues: CVTSEPVPSTDTQYF.